This T cell receptor (beta chain) was captured by sequencing in a study of cytomegalovirus exposure and HLA in healthy donors (dated by TCRdb to between 2016 and 2019). General notes on the study: A later analysis indicated that the 130 or so validation repertoires were generated on the platform also employed for the 650 to 850 repertoires of the first cohort. The aim of the study was to test whether cataloging public T cell receptors could identify signatures of past pathogen exposure. The study combined high-throughput TCR immunosequencing, statistical association of individual TCRs with disease status, and machine learning to predict cytomegalovirus infection status. Along with the approximately 700-subject first cohort, a separate validation cohort of roughly 110 different subjects was used. Overall study results and their limits: Most TCR sequences were observed very rarely across donors, whereas some public TCRs were present in many individuals. In the study, about 150 TCR beta chains were listed as associated with cytomegalovirus. The authors suggested that the approach could potentially be generalized to other disease states and immunological phenotypes. All 120 or so repertoires were used to score co-occurrence in the validation cohort in a later analysis, because that analysis had no HLA typing for the cohort. In a later analysis, TCRs clustered in the first cohort were found to also tend to co-occur in the roughly 130 validation repertoires, with around 94% of cluster scores above 0. In both the original and validation cohorts, the classifier was reported to diagnose cytomegalovirus status with high specificity and sensitivity. In vitro tests confirmed that a few of the cytomegalovirus-associated TCR beta chains recognize cytomegalovirus antigens.

CDR1 and CDR2 are drawn from the germline V gene: SNHLY, FYNNEI. The CDR3, cysteine through phenylalanine, is 14 amino acids long. CDR3 DNA only is kept here, 42 bases in frame from base 1. V lost 8 bases and J lost 3 bases, and the count of bases not matched to a germline gene is 8. The donors were included in the validation cohort of 100 to 150 subjects, a group kept apart from the roughly 680-subject first cohort. As concerns this clone: The antigen it recognizes is unknown. Base quality data are lacking; no much larger clone is found one base away.

The library was made by the immunoSEQ multiplex PCR assay. The paper's processing steps were these. A statistical classification framework was built for diagnosing cytomegalovirus status from the catalog of TCR beta chain sequences. As stored in TCRdb, this immuneACCESS dataset retains in-frame rearrangements with V and J assigned. A fraction of the clones does not appear; measured against another copy, unresolved V genes explain less than half of the discrepancy, and the remainder lacks a known reason. V and J calls and clone size are as listed in that table; D and trimming were resolved from the DNA. The sample records some 170,000 clones, approximately 96% of which are singletons. The ten largest make up around 0.9% of the sample.

The specimen was PBMCs. This clonotype was obtained from a woman aged 18-29 years in good health and CMV-seronegative. This chain joins TRBV2 to TRBJ2-3; 7 junctional bases match TRBD1. This receptor carries the CDR3 CASDRDGVTDTQYF. In nucleotides, the sequence is TGTGCCAGCGACAGGGACGGGGTAACAGATACGCAGTATTTT.